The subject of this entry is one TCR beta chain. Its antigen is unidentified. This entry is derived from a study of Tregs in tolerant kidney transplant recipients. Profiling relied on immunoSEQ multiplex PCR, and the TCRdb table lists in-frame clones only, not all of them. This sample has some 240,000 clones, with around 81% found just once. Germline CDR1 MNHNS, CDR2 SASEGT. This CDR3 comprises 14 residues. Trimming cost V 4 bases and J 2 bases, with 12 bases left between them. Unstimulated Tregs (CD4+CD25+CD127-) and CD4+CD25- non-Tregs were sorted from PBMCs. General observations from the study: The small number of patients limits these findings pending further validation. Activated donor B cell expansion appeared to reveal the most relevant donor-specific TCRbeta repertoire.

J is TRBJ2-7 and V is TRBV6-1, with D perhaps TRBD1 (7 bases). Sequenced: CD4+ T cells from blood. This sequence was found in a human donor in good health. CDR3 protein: CASSVGGQPYEQYF. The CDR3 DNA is TGTGCCAGCAGTGTGGGGGGACAGCCCTACGAGCAGTACTTC.